The clone carrying this T cell receptor (beta chain) was recorded at least ten times. The antigen is undetermined. These data are taken from a study of blood T cells in healthy people across ages. Study as a whole: Template switching picked up about one barcoded beta molecule for each two T cells.

The CDR3 runs to 13 residues. The V and J ends lost 6 bases and 4 bases respectively, with 16 bases between them. In germline, CDR1 is DFQATT, CDR2 SNEGSKA (reference sequence). Then a second PCR, running roughly 7 to 11 cycles, was carried out with a sample-barcoded 5' primer and a J-beta primer mix. TCRdb redid the calling of the 5' RACE reads with MiXCR, one entry per CDR3 protein. The repertoire holds 1.5 million or so distinct CDR3 sequences, with roughly 40% as singletons. Study-level findings and limits: Older individuals had lower TCR beta diversity per million T cells (the decline was roughly linear). Using unsorted PBMCs precluded a conclusive naive versus antigen-experienced comparison.

The chain carries TRBV20-1 and TRBJ2-7; perhaps TRBD2 as D (6 bases). This receptor was identified in a woman in her late teens or twenties in good health. Sequencing was performed on blood. The CDR3 DNA reads TGCAGTGCACCGGGAGAGAGAGGTTACGAGCAGTACTTC. Its translation is CSAPGERGYEQYF.